This T cell receptor (beta chain) came from a study of T cell changes during pregnancy in multiple sclerosis. V shed 3 bases and J shed 1 base, with 13 bases lying between them. The germline gives CDR1 MGHRA, CDR2 YSYEKL. This CDR3 is 16 amino acids long. TCRdb's copy holds only in-frame clones and misses some; the assay was immunoSEQ multiplex PCR. The sample yields 20,000 to 25,000 clones, over 85% seen once. This receptor was obtained from a female donor in good health, enrolled as a control in a pregnancy study. The chain recombines TRBV4-1 with TRBJ1-5; D gene unclear. The input for sequencing was CD8+ T cells from peripheral blood mononuclear cells, taken in the second trimester of pregnancy. The chain's CDR3 is CASSHSTEGSNQPQHF. Written as DNA, the CDR3 is TGCGCCAGCAGCCACTCTACAGAGGGAAGCAATCAGCCCCAGCATTTT.